This entry is about one T cell receptor (beta chain). It lacks a known antigen. Base qualities are not at hand, and no much larger clone is one base apart. Libraries were made using the immunoSEQ multiplex PCR assay. Held by TCRdb, this immuneACCESS table contains in-frame sequences only and omits some clones. Under half of the omission traces to an unresolved V gene where checked; the cause of the rest is unknown. The sample yields 13,000 or so clones; approximately 88% were counted once. The top ten constitute around 2.5% of the sample. Repertoires were sampled repeatedly over the course of chemoradiotherapy so that clonal expansion in the tumor microenvironment could be followed. These data belong to a study of chemoradiotherapy in HPV16-positive cancers (dated by TCRdb to 2021 to 2024). Concerning the study at large: Using functional T-cell assays on cells from a couple of HPV16-positive patients, the researchers defined candidate HPV-specific T-cell clones and common TCR motifs. The candidate HPV-specific TCRs and motifs were then tracked in TCR repertoires from more than 85 patients with HPV-related cancers. The study asked whether T-cell immunity against the HPV oncoproteins E6 and E7 changes during chemoradiotherapy and whether it affects survival.

The paper's findings and limits, for the study overall: The survival association was reported for HPV16-positive patients, and the functional definition of HPV-specific T cells was derived from only a couple of HPV16-positive patients. Expansion of candidate HPV-specific clones and E7-related TCR motifs was observed in the tumor microenvironment during treatment, whereas no such expansion was observed for non-HPV-specific T cells. In HPV16-positive patients, expansion of HPV-responsive T cells during chemoradiotherapy was found to be associated with improved recurrence-free survival.

Sequenced here: blood, sampled from a patient who underwent chemoradiotherapy. The TCR was taken from a human donor with HPV-associated anogenital cancer.

The nucleotide sequence is given as TGCGCCAGTACGGTCGATATGAACACTGAAGCTTTCTTT. Translated, it gives CASTVDMNTEAFF. The chain is made from TRBV23-1 and TRBJ1-1, with the D gene not clear enough to name. TRBV23-1 is filed as an ORF, its function uncertain. V lost 9 bases and J lost 0 bases; the stretch between them is 11 bases long. The CDR3 goes from the cysteine to the phenylalanine over 13 residues. The kept DNA is CDR3 alone, 39 bases in frame from the first base.